Below are 19 T cell receptor beta chains sequenced from a single sample in a study of control samples from healthy donors and cancer patients. TCRdb's copy holds only in-frame clones and misses some; the assay was immunoSEQ multiplex PCR. The table shows more than 50,000 clones, with 90% occurring only once. Material for sequencing was PBMCs. These receptors were collected from a woman in her 50s with colorectal cancer.

The V gene is TRBV9, the J gene TRBJ1-1; 9 nucleotides align to TRBD1. Germline assignment: CDR1 SGDLS and CDR2 YYNGEE. The CDR3 sequence is 15 residues long. Losses at the gene ends were 0 bases for V and 5 bases for J; bases not matched to a gene: 5. The CDR3 DNA sequence: TGTGCCAGCAGCGTAGTCGAGACAGGGGGTACTGAAGCTTTCTTT. Translation gives CASSVVETGGTEAFF.

The gene calls are TRBV3-1 (or the pseudogene TRBV3-2) and TRBJ1-2; D gene unclear. The CDR3 is 14 amino acids. Germline CDR1 reads LGHDT; CDR2 reads YNNKEL (reference sequence). With 1 base removed from V and 1 base from J, the gap between germline ends came to 7 bases. CDR3 sequence reads: CASSQVNINYGYTF. In DNA, the CDR3 is TGTGCCAGCAGCCAAGTAAACATTAACTATGGCTACACCTTC.

The chain employs TRBV5-4 and TRBJ1-2; TRBD1 aligns across 7 bases. With V trimmed by 4 bases and J by 6 bases, 9 bases remained unmatched. Looked up from germline, CDR1 is SGHNT and CDR2 is YYREEE (reference sequence). CDR3 length: 14 residues. The CDR3, as DNA: TGTGCCAGCAGCGTCCCCGGCACAGGGGATGGCTACACCTTC. Translation gives CASSVPGTGDGYTF.

The chain uses TRBV6-5 and TRBJ2-5; D may be TRBD1 (6 bases). CDR3 length: 13 residues. V lost 6 bases, J lost 3 bases, and 11 bases lay in between. Germline loops: CDR1 MNHEY, CDR2 SVGAGI. DNA of the CDR3: TGTGCCAGCAGCCGGACAGAGAAAGAGACCCAGTACTTC. It encodes CASSRTEKETQYF.

This rearrangement joins TRBV6-1 to TRBJ2-1, with D perhaps TRBD1 or TRBD2 (5 bases each). CDR3 length equals 15 residues. Germline CDR1 and CDR2: MNHNS and SASEGT. V lost 3 bases to trimming and J lost 7 bases, with 16 bases between them. CDR3 amino acids: CASSEEWDPRNEQFF. The CDR3 nucleotides are TGTGCCAGCAGTGAGGAATGGGACCCTCGGAATGAGCAGTTCTTC.

The V call is TRBV2, the J call TRBJ2-2; the D gene could be TRBD1 or TRBD2 (5 bases each). V lost 2 bases to trimming and J lost 12 bases, with 16 bases between them. Looked up from germline, CDR1 is SNHLY and CDR2 is FYNNEI. The CDR3 extends over 14 amino acids. Written as DNA, the CDR3 is TGTGCCAGCAGTGAACCGAATCCGGGACCGAAGCTGTTTTTT. Translated: CASSEPNPGPKLFF.

The CDR3 coding sequence is TGCGCCAGCAGCCAGACCGGGACAGGGAATATGCCCCAGCATTTT. This gives the protein CASSQTGTGNMPQHF. This chain uses TRBV4-1 with TRBJ1-5, with TRBD1 matching over 9 bases. V lost 3 bases, J lost 9 bases, and 9 bases stayed unmatched. This CDR3 region has 15 residues. CDR1 MGHRA and CDR2 YSYEKL come from the germline V gene.

In its sample, this clone was seen a few times. J is TRBJ1-2 and V is TRBV6-5; no reliable D call. The CDR3 length is 14 residues. Germline V gene sequence: CDR1 MNHEY, CDR2 SVGAGI. Trimming stripped 5 bases from V and 0 bases from J, with 10 bases between. CDR3 DNA sequence: TGTGCCAGCAGTAGTACAGAGGCTAACTATGGCTACACCTTC. It specifies CASSSTEANYGYTF.

The rearrangement links TRBV18 to TRBJ1-1, with D possibly matching TRBD1 (6 bases). V was pared by 3 bases and J by 1 base, with 12 bases between. Looked up from germline, CDR1 is KGHSH and CDR2 is LQKENI. The CDR3 sequence is 15 residues long. CDR3 region: CASSPKGDGNTEAFF. CDR3 in DNA: TGTGCCAGCTCACCTAAGGGGGACGGGAACACTGAAGCTTTCTTT.

The genes are TRBV6-4 and TRBJ1-3; no definite D call. The CDR3 runs 14 residues. Per the germline V gene, CDR1 is MRHNA and CDR2 is SNTAGT. Between the trimmed V and J ends, which lost 10 bases and 1 base, there was a span of 14 bases. CDR3 in DNA: TGTGCCATTCAGGAGCCCCCATCTGGAAACACCATATATTTT. Protein: CAIQEPPSGNTIYF.

The V call is TRBV5-4, the J call TRBJ1-2, with no clear D. The CDR3 contains 14 residues. The germline V gene encodes CDR1 SGHNT and CDR2 YYREEE (reference sequence). Trimming stripped 5 bases from V and 6 bases from J, with 17 bases between. CDR3: CASRRGMTPDGYTF. DNA for the CDR3: TGTGCCAGCAGGAGAGGGATGACCCCGGATGGCTACACCTTC. The complete variable domain, with remaining parts taken from reference TRBV5-4 and TRBJ1-2, reads ETGVTQSPTHLIKTRGQQVTLRCSSQSGHNTVSWYQQALGQGPQFIFQYYREEENGRGNFPPRFSGLQFPNYSSELNVNALELDDSALYLCASRRGMTPDGYTFGSGTRLTVV.

The chain uses TRBV28 and TRBJ1-1; 7 bases agree with TRBD1. CDR3 size: 12 residues. V lost 8 bases, J lost 5 bases, and 5 bases stayed unmatched. Per germline, CDR1 MDHEN and CDR2 SYDVKM. CDR3 protein: CASLNRGTEAFF. DNA for the CDR3: TGTGCCAGCCTCAACAGGGGAACTGAAGCTTTCTTT.

V usage is TRBV19 and J usage is TRBJ2-5, with D perhaps TRBD1 (6 bases). V was cut by 5 bases and J by 4 bases, with 11 bases left in between. The CDR3 is 13 residues long. The germline V gene encodes CDR1 LNHDA and CDR2 SQIVND (reference sequence). Here the CDR3 DNA reads TGTGCCAGTAGTCGTGGCAGGGGAGAGACCCAGTACTTC. Translated: CASSRGRGETQYF. Filled out from reference TRBV19 and TRBJ2-5, the complete variable domain reads DGGITQSPKYLFRKEGQNVTLSCEQNLNHDAMYWYRQDPGQGLRLIYYSQIVNDFQKGDIAEGYSVSREKKESFPLTVTSAQKNPTAFYLCASSRGRGETQYFGPGTRLLVL.

CDR3 nucleotides: TGTGCCAGCAGCTTGCGGGTAACCGGGACAGACTCCTACGAGCAGTACTTC. Translating gives CASSLRVTGTDSYEQYF. This rearrangement joins TRBV5-5 to TRBJ2-7; 7 bases fit TRBD1. The length of the CDR3 is 17 residues. The J segment lost 0 bases and the V segment lost 1 base, leaving 10 bases of the junction unmatched. The germline CDR1 and CDR2 sequences are SGHKS and YYEKEE (reference sequence).

The chain has TRBV24-1 and TRBJ2-5; D gene uncertain. The CDR3 covers 14 residues. V lost 3 bases and J lost 4, with 11 bases in between. The germline gives CDR1 KGHDR, CDR2 SFDVKD. The CDR3 region is CATSDVGSRETQYF. Written as DNA, the CDR3 is TGTGCCACCAGTGATGTGGGTAGTAGAGAGACCCAGTACTTC.

This chain joins TRBV19 and TRBJ2-1, with D possibly being TRBD2 (7 bases). CDR3 length equals 16 residues. V was trimmed by 1 base and J by 10 bases, leaving 20 bases between them. Germline V gene data show CDR1 as LNHDA and CDR2 as SQIVND (reference sequence). CDR3 nucleotide sequence: TGTGCCAGTAGTATAGGAGGGGCGGGGGCGATCAGAGAGCAGTTCTTC. Encoded protein: CASSIGGAGAIREQFF.

This chain links TRBV7-2 with TRBJ1-1, with D perhaps matching TRBD1 (5 bases). Trimming cost V 0 bases and J 5 bases, with 13 bases left between them. CDR3 length: 15 residues. Per germline, CDR1 SGHTA and CDR2 FQGNSA. CDR3 nucleotide sequence: TGTGCCAGCAGCTTAGCGACCTGGGGGAGGACTGAAGCTTTCTTT. Protein sequence: CASSLATWGRTEAFF.

This sequence joins TRBV7-6 and TRBJ2-7; D not certain. The CDR3 covers 13 residues. From germline, CDR1 is SGHVS and CDR2 FNYEAQ. Trimming cost V 5 bases and J 2 bases, with 10 bases left between them. The CDR3 loop is CASSPRHPYEQYF. The CDR3 DNA is TGTGCCAGCAGCCCTAGACACCCCTACGAGCAGTACTTC. Full variable domain (remainder filled in from reference TRBV7-6 and TRBJ2-7): GAGVSQSPRYKVTKRGQDVALRCDPISGHVSLYWYRQALGQGPEFLTYFNYEAQQDKSGLPNDRFSAERPEGSISTLTIQRTEQRDSAMYRCASSPRHPYEQYFGPGTRLTVT.

This sequence joins TRBV5-1 and TRBJ2-2, with 15 bases matching TRBD2. CDR3 length equals 17 residues. V gave up 0 bases and J gave up 4 bases; unmatched junction bases: 1. Germline values: CDR1 SGHRS, CDR2 YFSETQ. The DNA of the CDR3 is TGCGCCAGCAGCTTGGAGGGACTAGCGGGGGGCACCGGGGAGCTGTTTTTT. This codes for CASSLEGLAGGTGELFF.